This TCR beta chain was identified in a study of a mutant IDH1 vaccine in newly diagnosed glioma. The wider study: Vaccinations were initiated 4-6 weeks following radiotherapy alone, or were given together with temozolomide cycles. Radiotherapy, temozolomide, or both had been given previously, and both were given to most. Visits V12 and V13 fell at weeks 35 and 47, respectively.

Documented time point: week 35, safety follow-up. All doses held 300 ug of mutant IDH1 20-mer peptide, with topical imiquimod. Worth noting for this clone: The antigen is unknown.

The data were produced by immunoSEQ multiplex PCR, yet TCRdb's version contains in-frame clones alone and is incomplete. Of approximately 60,000 clones in the sample, 85% to 90% are singletons; the top ten hold over 1.5%. Per germline, CDR1 SGHRS and CDR2 YFSETQ. The V segment lost 7 bases and the J segment 0 bases; nucleotides outside the gene matches: 7. The CDR3 sequence is 16 residues long. J is TRBJ2-6 and V is TRBV5-1, with 7 bases identical to TRBD1. The sequencing here drew on PBMCs, taken from a glioma patient whose treatment included an IDH1 peptide vaccine. The TCR originated in a man in his forties or fifties with glioma. The CDR3 nucleotides are TGCGCCAGCGTACGGACAGGAAACTCTGGGGCCAACGTCCTGACTTTC. It is translated as CASVRTGNSGANVLTF.